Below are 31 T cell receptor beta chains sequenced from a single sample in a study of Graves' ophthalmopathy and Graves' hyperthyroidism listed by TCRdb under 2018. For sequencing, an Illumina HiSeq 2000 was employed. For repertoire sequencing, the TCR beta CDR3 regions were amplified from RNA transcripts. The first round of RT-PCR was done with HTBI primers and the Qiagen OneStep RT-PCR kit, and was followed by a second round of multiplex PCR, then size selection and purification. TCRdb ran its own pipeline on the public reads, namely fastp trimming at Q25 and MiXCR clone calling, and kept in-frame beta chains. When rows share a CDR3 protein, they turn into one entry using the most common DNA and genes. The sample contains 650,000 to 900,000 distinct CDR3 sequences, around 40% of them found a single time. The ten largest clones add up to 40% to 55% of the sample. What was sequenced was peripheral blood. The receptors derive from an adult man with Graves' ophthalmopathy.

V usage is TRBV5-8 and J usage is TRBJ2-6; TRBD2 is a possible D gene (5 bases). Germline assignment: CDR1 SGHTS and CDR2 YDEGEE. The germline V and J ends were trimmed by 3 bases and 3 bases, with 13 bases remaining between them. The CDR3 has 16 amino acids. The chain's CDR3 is CASSSGSAYGANVLTF. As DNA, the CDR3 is TGTGCCAGCAGCTCGGGAAGCGCTTATGGGGCCAACGTCCTGACTTTC.

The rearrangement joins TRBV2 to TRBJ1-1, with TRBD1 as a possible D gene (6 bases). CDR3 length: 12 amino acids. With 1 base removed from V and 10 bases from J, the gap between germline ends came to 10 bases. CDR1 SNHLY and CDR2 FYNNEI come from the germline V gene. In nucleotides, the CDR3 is TGTGCCAGCAGTGAAGAGGGGGAGAGAGCTTTCTTT. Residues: CASSEEGERAFF.

CDR3 sequence: CASRTWGLAGGPNTGELFF. The CDR3 coding sequence is TGTGCCAGCAGGACGTGGGGACTAGCGGGGGGCCCGAACACCGGGGAGCTGTTTTTT. This chain uses TRBV25-1 with TRBJ2-2, with TRBD2 matching 15 bases. V lost 6 bases, J lost 0 bases, and 8 bases stayed unmatched. Germline assignment: CDR1 MGHDK and CDR2 SYGVNS. The CDR3 consists of 19 residues. Supplemented by reference TRBV25-1 and TRBJ2-2, the full variable domain reads EADIYQTPRYLVIGTGKKITLECSQTMGHDKMYWYQQDPGMELHLIHYSYGVNSTEKGDLSSESTVSRIRTEHFPLTLESARPSHTSQYLCASRTWGLAGGPNTGELFFGEGSRLTVL.

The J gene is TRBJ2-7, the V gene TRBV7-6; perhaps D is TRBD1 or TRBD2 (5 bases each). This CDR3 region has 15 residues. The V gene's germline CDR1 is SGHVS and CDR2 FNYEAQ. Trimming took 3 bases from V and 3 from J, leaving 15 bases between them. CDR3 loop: CASSLVVGGFYEQYF. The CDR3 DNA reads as TGTGCCAGCAGCTTGGTGGTTGGGGGATTCTACGAGCAGTACTTC.

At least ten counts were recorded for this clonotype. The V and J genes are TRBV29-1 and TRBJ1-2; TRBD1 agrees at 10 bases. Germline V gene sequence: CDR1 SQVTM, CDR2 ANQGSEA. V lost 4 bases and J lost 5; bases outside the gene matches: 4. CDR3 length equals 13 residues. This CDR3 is CSVGGQGGYGYTF. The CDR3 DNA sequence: TGCAGCGTTGGTGGACAGGGGGGATATGGCTACACCTTC.

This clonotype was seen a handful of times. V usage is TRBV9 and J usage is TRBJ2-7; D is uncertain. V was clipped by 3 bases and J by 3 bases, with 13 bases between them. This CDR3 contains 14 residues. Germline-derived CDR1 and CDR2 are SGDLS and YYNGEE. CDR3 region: CASSASGPVYEQYF. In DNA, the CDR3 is TGTGCCAGCAGCGCCTCCGGTCCGGTCTACGAGCAGTACTTC.

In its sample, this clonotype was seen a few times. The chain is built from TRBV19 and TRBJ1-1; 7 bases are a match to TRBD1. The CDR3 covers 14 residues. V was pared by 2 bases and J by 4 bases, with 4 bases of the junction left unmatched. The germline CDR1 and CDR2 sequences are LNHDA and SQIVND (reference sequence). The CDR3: CASSIQGVLTEAFF. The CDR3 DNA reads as TGTGCCAGTAGTATACAGGGGGTACTCACTGAAGCTTTCTTT. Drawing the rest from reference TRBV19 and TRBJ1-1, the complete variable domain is DGGITQSPKYLFRKEGQNVTLSCEQNLNHDAMYWYRQDPGQGLRLIYYSQIVNDFQKGDIAEGYSVSREKKESFPLTVTSAQKNPTAFYLCASSIQGVLTEAFFGQGTRLTVV.

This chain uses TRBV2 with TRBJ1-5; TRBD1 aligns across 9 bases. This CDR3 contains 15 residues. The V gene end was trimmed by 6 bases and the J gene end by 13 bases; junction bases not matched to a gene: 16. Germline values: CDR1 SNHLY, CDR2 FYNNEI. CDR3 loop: CASRWGQGRVSNQHF. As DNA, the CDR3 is TGTGCCAGCAGGTGGGGACAGGGTAGGGTTAGCAATCAGCATTTT. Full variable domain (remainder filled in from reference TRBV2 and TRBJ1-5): EPEVTQTPSHQVTQMGQEVILRCVPISNHLYFYWYRQILGQKVEFLVSFYNNEISEKSEIFDDQFSVERPDGSNFTLKIRSTKLEDSAMYFCASRWGQGRVSNQHFGDGTRLSIL.

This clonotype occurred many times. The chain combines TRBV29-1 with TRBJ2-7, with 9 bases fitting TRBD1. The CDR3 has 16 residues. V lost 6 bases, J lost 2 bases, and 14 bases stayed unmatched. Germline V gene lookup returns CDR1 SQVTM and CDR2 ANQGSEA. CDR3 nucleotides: TGCAGCGTCGAGACTCGACAGGGGGAGCTAACCTACGAGCAGTACTTC. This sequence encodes CSVETRQGELTYEQYF.

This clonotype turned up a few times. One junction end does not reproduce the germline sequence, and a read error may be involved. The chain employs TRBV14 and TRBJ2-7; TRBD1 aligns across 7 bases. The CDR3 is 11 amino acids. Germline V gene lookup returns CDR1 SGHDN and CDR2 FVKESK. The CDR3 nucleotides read TGTGCCTGGTCGACAGGGAACGAGAAGTACTTC. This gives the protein CAWSTGNEKYF.

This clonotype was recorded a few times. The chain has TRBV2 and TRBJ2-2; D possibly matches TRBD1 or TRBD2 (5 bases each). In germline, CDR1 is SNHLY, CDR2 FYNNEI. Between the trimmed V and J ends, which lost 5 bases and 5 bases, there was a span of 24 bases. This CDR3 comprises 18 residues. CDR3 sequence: CASSQSGTPLGLTGELFF. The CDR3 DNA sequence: TGTGCCAGCAGTCAATCCGGGACCCCGCTCGGTCTAACCGGGGAGCTGTTTTTT.

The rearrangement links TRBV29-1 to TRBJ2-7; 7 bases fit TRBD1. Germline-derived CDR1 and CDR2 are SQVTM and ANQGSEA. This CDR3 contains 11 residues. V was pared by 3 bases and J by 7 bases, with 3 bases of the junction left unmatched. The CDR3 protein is CSVDAQGEQYF. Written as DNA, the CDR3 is TGCAGCGTTGACGCACAGGGGGAGCAGTACTTC.

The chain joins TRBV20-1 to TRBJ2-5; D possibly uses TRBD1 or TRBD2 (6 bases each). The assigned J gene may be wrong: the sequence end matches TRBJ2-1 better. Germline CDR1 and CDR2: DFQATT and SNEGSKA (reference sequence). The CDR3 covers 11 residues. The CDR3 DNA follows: TGCAGTTTCGCAGAGGGGGGCGAGCAGTTCTTC. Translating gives CSFAEGGEQFF.

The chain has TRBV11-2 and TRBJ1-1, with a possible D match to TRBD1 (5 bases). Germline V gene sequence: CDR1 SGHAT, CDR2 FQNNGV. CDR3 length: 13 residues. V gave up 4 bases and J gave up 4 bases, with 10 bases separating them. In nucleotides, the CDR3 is TGTGCCAGCAGCTCGGGACGTATCACTGAAGCTTTCTTT. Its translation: CASSSGRITEAFF.

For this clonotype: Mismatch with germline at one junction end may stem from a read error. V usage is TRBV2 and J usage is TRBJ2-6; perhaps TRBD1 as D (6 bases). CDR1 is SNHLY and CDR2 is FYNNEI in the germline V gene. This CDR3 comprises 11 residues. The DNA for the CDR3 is TGTGCCAAGTCACAGGGTCAGACTGAAGCTTTC. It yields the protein CAKSQGQTEAF.

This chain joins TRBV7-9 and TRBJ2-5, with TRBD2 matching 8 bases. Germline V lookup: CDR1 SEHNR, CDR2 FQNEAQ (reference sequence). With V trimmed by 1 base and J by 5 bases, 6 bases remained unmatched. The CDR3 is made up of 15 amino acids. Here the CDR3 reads CASSLDRGGRETQYF. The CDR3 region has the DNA TGTGCCAGCAGCTTAGATCGGGGGGGGCGGGAGACCCAGTACTTC.

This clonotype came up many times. The CDR3: CASSLAALKESGYTF. As DNA, the CDR3 is TGTGCCAGCAGCTTAGCCGCCCTTAAAGAATCTGGCTACACCTTC. The rearrangement links TRBV7-2 to TRBJ1-2; D unclear. With 0 bases removed from V and 7 bases from J, the gap between germline ends came to 15 bases. The CDR3 sequence is 15 residues long. Per germline, CDR1 SGHTA and CDR2 FQGNSA.

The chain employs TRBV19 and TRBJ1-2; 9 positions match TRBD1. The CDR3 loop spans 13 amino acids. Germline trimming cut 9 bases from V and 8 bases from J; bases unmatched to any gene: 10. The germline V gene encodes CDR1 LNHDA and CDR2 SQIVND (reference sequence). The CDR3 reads CASSRTGVNGYTF. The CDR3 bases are TGTGCCAGCAGTCGGACAGGGGTCAACGGCTACACCTTC.

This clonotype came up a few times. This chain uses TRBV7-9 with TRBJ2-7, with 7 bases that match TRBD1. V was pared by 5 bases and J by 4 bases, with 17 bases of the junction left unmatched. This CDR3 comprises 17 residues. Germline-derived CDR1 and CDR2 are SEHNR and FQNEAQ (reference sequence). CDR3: CASSPKIGTVLGYEQYF. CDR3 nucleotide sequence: TGTGCCAGCAGCCCCAAAATCGGGACAGTTCTAGGGTACGAGCAGTACTTC.

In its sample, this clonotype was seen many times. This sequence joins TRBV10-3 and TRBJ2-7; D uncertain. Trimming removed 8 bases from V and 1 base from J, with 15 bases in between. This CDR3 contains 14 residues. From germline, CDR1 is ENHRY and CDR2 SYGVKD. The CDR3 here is CAIATSNRSYEQYF. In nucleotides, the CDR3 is TGTGCCATCGCGACAAGCAACCGATCCTACGAGCAGTACTTC.

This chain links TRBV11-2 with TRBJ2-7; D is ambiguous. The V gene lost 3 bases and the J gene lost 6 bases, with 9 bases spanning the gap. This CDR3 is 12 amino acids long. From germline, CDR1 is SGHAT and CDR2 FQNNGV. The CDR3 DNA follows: TGTGCCAGCAGCTTCCATCCGGGCGAGCAGTACTTC. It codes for CASSFHPGEQYF. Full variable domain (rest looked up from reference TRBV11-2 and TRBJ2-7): EAGVAQSPRYKIIEKRQSVAFWCNPISGHATLYWYQQILGQGPKLLIQFQNNGVVDDSQLPKDRFSAERLKGVDSTLKIQPAKLEDSAVYLCASSFHPGEQYFGPGTRLTVT.

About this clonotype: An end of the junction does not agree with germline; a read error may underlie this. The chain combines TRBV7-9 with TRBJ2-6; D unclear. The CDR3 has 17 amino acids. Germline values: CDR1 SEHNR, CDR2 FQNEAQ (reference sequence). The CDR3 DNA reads TGCGCCAGCAGCCAAGTCCCTTGGGGCTCTGGGGCCAACGTCCTGACTTTC. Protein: CASSQVPWGSGANVLTF. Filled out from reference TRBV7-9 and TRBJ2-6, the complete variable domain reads DTGVSQNPRHKITKRGQNVTFRCDPISEHNRLYWYRQTLGQGPEFLTYFQNEAQLEKSRLLSDRFSAERPKGSFSTLEIQRTEQGDSAMYLCASSQVPWGSGANVLTFGAGSRLTVL.

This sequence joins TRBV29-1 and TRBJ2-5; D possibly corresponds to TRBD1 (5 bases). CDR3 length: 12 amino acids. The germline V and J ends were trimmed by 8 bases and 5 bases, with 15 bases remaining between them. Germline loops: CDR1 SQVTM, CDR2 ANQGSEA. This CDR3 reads CSSASGIETQYF. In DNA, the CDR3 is TGCAGCAGTGCATCAGGGATCGAGACCCAGTACTTC.

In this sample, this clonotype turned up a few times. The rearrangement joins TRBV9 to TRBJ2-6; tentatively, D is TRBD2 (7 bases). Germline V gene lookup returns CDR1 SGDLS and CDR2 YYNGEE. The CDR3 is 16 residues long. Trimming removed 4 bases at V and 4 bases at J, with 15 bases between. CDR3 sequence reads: CASSQLGGQGANVLTF. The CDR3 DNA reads TGTGCCAGCAGCCAACTCGGGGGGCAAGGGGCCAACGTCCTGACTTTC.

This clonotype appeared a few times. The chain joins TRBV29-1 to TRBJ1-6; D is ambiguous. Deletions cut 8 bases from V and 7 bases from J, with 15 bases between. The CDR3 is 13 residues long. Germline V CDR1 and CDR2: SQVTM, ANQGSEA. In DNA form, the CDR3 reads TGCAGCAGCCCAGTCAGCAACAATTCACCCCTCCACTTT. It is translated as CSSPVSNNSPLHF.

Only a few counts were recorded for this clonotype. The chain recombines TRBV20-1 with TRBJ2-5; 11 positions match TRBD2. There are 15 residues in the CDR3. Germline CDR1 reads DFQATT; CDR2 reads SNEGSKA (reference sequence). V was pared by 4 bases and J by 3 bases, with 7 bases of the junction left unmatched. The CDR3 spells CSAIAGTSGKETQYF. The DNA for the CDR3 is TGCAGTGCTATAGCCGGGACTAGCGGTAAAGAGACCCAGTACTTC.

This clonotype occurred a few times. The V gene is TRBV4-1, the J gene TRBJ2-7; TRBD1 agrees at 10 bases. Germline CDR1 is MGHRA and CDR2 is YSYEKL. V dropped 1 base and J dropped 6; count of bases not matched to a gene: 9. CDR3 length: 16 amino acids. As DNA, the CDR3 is TGCGCCAGCAGCCAAGTTTGGGACAGGGGAATGGGCGAGCAGTACTTC. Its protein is CASSQVWDRGMGEQYF.

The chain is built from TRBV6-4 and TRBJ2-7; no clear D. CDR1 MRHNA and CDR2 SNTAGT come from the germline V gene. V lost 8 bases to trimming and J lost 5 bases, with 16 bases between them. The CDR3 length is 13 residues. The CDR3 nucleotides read TGTGCCAGCGGGAACCTGAACCCCCACGAGCAGTACTTC. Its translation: CASGNLNPHEQYF.

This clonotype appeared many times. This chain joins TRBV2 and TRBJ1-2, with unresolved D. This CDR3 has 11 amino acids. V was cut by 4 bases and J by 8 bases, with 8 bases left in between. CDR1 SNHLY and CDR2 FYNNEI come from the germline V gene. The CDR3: CASSVQSGYTF. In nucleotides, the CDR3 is TGTGCCAGCAGTGTCCAGAGCGGCTACACCTTC.

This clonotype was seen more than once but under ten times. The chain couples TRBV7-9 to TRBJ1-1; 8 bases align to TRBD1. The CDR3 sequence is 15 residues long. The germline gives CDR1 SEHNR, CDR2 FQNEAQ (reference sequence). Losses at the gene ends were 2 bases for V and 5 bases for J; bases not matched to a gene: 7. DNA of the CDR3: TGTGCCAGCAGCTTATCAGGGGGCATTAGTACTGAAGCTTTCTTT. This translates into CASSLSGGISTEAFF.

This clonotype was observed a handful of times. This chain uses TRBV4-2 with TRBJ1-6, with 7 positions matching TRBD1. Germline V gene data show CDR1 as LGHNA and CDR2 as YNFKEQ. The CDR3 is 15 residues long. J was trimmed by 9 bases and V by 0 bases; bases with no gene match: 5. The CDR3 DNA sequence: TGTGCCAGCAGCCAAGACCATACAGGGGTTTCACCCCTCCACTTT. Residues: CASSQDHTGVSPLHF.